This T cell receptor (beta chain) was sequenced in a study of T cells after yellow fever vaccination. The study's findings and limits: The secondary T-cell response peaked on day 5, not day 15, but was weaker. Most primary-vaccination clones reappeared after the booster (around 95% CD4, around 88% CD8).

TCR cDNA, made by 5'RACE template switching, carried an added universal primer site and UMIs. TCRdb redid the calling of the 5' RACE reads with MiXCR, one entry per CDR3 protein. The sample lists some 560,000 distinct CDR3 sequences; 17% were seen once. Of note for this clonotype: Its antigen remains unidentified.

Trimming left V 7 bases short and J 8 bases short, with 17 bases between. Germline assignment: CDR1 LGHDT and CDR2 YNNKEL (reference sequence). The CDR3 length is 13 residues. This specimen was PBMCs, taken 5 to 6 days after the first yellow fever vaccination. The source of this sequence is a man between 18 and 29 years old who received the YFV17D yellow fever vaccine. The chain has TRBV3-1 and TRBJ1-2; D unresolved. The CDR3, as DNA: TGTGCCAGCACTCTGCTAGGCACCGAGGGCTACACCTTC. This sequence encodes CASTLLGTEGYTF.